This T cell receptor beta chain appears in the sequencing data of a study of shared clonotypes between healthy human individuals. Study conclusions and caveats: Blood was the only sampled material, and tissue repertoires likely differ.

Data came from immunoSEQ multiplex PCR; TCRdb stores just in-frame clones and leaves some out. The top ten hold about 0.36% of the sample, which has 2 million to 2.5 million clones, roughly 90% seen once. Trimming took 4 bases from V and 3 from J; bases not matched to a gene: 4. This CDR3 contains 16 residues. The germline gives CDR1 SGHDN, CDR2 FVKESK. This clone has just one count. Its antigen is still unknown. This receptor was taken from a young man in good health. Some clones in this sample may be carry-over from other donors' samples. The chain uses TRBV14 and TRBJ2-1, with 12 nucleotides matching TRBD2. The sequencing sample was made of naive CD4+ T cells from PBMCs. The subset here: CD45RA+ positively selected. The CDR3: CASSLLTSGSYNEQFF. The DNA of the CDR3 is TGTGCCAGCAGCCTCTTGACTAGCGGGAGCTACAATGAGCAGTTCTTC. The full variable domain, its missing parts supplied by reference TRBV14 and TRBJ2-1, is EAGVTQFPSHSVIEKGQTVTLRCDPISGHDNLYWYRRVMGKEIKFLLHFVKESKQDESGMPNNRFLAERTGGTYSTLKVQPAELEDSGVYFCASSLLTSGSYNEQFFGPGTRLTVL.